Listed below are T cell receptor beta chains from one sample, sequenced in a study of T cell repertoires in cytomegalovirus infection. TCRdb redid the calling of the reads with MiXCR, one entry per CDR3 protein. The repertoire holds hundreds of thousands of distinct CDR3 sequences, with roughly 20% as singletons. Sequencing was carried out using PBMCs. These receptor sequences come from a human donor in good health (CMV status not recorded). Some clones in this sample may be carry-over from other donors' samples. CDR3s include the opening cysteine and the closing phenylalanine or tryptophan. The order of the fields is J gene, D gene, V gene, clone size, CDR3 DNA, CDR3 protein. The D gene is left open where the match is weak. Expanded clones get a size class; other rows say once, few or many, or leave the size out.

j_gene: TRBJ2-1; d_gene: .; v_gene: TRBV5-1; abundance: few; CDR3nt: TGCGCCAGCAGCTTAGGGTTCTCCTACAATGAGCAGTTCTTC; CDR3aa: CASSLGFSYNEQFF
j_gene: TRBJ2-2; d_gene: .; v_gene: TRBV6-1; abundance: .; CDR3nt: TGTGCCAGCAGAGGGGTAGCCACCGGGGAGCTGTTTTTT; CDR3aa: CASRGVATGELFF
j_gene: TRBJ2-7; d_gene: .; v_gene: TRBV4-1; abundance: .; CDR3nt: TGCGCCAGCAGCCAAGAGGGGGCCGCCTACGAGCAGTACTTC; CDR3aa: CASSQEGAAYEQYF
j_gene: TRBJ1-4; d_gene: .; v_gene: TRBV3-1; abundance: .; CDR3nt: TGTGCCAGCAGCATAAAGAGGGACATTCTTTTTTTT; CDR3aa: CASSIKRDILFF
j_gene: TRBJ1-4; d_gene: TRBD1; v_gene: TRBV23-1; abundance: .; CDR3nt: TGCGCCAGCATGAGACAGGGGGGTGAAAAACTGTTTTTT; CDR3aa: CASMRQGGEKLFF
j_gene: TRBJ1-5; d_gene: .; v_gene: TRBV20-1; abundance: few; CDR3nt: TGCAGCGCACTTCAGGGCCCTTACAATCAGCCCCAGCATTTT; CDR3aa: CSALQGPYNQPQHF
j_gene: TRBJ1-5; d_gene: TRBD1; v_gene: TRBV7-8; abundance: many; CDR3nt: TGTGCCAGCAGCTTAGTGACAGGGGGCGAGGGCAATCAGCCCCAGCATTTT; CDR3aa: CASSLVTGGEGNQPQHF
j_gene: TRBJ2-3; d_gene: TRBD1; v_gene: TRBV20-1; abundance: .; CDR3nt: TGCAGTGCGGGACAGGCGAAATCCACAGATACGCAGTATTTT; CDR3aa: CSAGQAKSTDTQYF
j_gene: TRBJ2-1; d_gene: .; v_gene: TRBV5-4; abundance: .; CDR3nt: TGTGCCAGCAGCTTATTAGAAAGGCGGGGTGAGCAGTTCTTC; CDR3aa: CASSLLERRGEQFF
j_gene: TRBJ2-3; d_gene: .; v_gene: TRBV6-1; abundance: few; CDR3nt: TGTGCCAGCAGTAAAGACTTCACAGATACGCAGTATTTT; CDR3aa: CASSKDFTDTQYF
j_gene: TRBJ2-7; d_gene: .; v_gene: TRBV11-3; abundance: few; CDR3nt: TGTGCCAGCAGCCTCGAGGCCAGCTCCTACGAGCAGTACTTC; CDR3aa: CASSLEASSYEQYF
j_gene: TRBJ2-7; d_gene: TRBD1; v_gene: TRBV5-4; abundance: .; CDR3nt: TGTGCCAGCAGTCCTTCGGGGGACAGGACAAACTACGAGCAGTACTTC; CDR3aa: CASSPSGDRTNYEQYF
j_gene: TRBJ1-1; d_gene: .; v_gene: TRBV7-2; abundance: many; CDR3nt: TGTGCCAGCAGCCTCGCGTGGAGGGAGAGCACTGAAGCTTTCTTT; CDR3aa: CASSLAWRESTEAFF
j_gene: TRBJ1-1; d_gene: .; v_gene: TRBV6-1; abundance: many; CDR3nt: TGTGCCAGCAGTGAATTGAGAGGGTTTACTGAAGCTTTCTTT; CDR3aa: CASSELRGFTEAFF
j_gene: TRBJ2-7; d_gene: TRBD1; v_gene: TRBV6-2/TRBV6-3; abundance: .; CDR3nt: TGTGCCAGCACAGGGGGTAGGATGGAGAGGTACTTC; CDR3aa: CASTGGRMERYF
j_gene: TRBJ1-4; d_gene: .; v_gene: TRBV7-2; abundance: many; CDR3nt: TGTGCCAGCAGCTTAGTTGGCGATCCTAATGAAAAACTGTTTTTT; CDR3aa: CASSLVGDPNEKLFF
j_gene: TRBJ2-7; d_gene: .; v_gene: TRBV2; abundance: .; CDR3nt: TGTGCCAGCAGCTTCACAGGAAGCGGAGAGGACGAGCAGTACTTC; CDR3aa: CASSFTGSGEDEQYF
j_gene: TRBJ1-5; d_gene: .; v_gene: TRBV19; abundance: .; CDR3nt: TGTGCCAGTAGTACCCTGGGGAGCAATCAGCCCCAGCATTTT; CDR3aa: CASSTLGSNQPQHF